This T cell receptor (beta chain) originates from a study of beta chain features in type 1 diabetes. Overall study: Analysis included around 110,000,000 sorted cells drawn from all samples. Study-level points and caveats: Because the template was cDNA, high-expressing cells might be over-represented. Among all four CD4+ subsets, Type 1 diabetes patients had TCRB CDR3s that were moderately but significantly shorter.

Expressed TCRB transcripts got sequenced, as all isolated RNA was reverse transcribed. Data came from immunoSEQ multiplex PCR; TCRdb stores just in-frame clones and leaves some out. The table lists under 90,000 clones, about 32% of them singletons. The CDR3 has 15 amino acids. Per the germline V gene, CDR1 is SGHTA and CDR2 is FQGNSA. The V gene lost 5 bases and the J gene lost 7 bases, with 15 bases spanning the gap. This clone was observed a handful of times. Its antigen is unknown. The sample taken for sequencing was stem cell memory CD4+ T cells from blood. This receptor was taken from a woman aged 18-29 years in good health. The V call is TRBV7-2, the J call TRBJ1-6; tentatively, D is TRBD1 (5 bases). The CDR3 DNA is TGTGCCAGCAGCCCCCTGACAGCCTTAAATTCACCCCTCCACTTT. Translating it yields CASSPLTALNSPLHF.